Shown below are 27 T cell receptor beta chains from a single sample sequenced in a study of T-cell memory formation after mild COVID-19. TCRdb itself ran the 5' RACE reads through MiXCR, one entry per CDR3 protein. Counted here are 200,000 to 300,000 distinct CDR3 sequences, 16% occurring once; the ten biggest clones make up around 21%. The sequencing sample was made of PBMCs or a T cell subset sorted from them (not recorded which). These TCRs come from a man aged 18 to 30 who had mild COVID-19 (a few samples of this study predate the infection). Cell type and time point are not known.

This clonotype was counted between two and nine times. The chain links TRBV20-1 to TRBJ2-1; a weak D match, TRBD2 (7 bases). CDR1 and CDR2 from the germline V gene are DFQATT and SNEGSKA (reference sequence). This CDR3 is 13 amino acids long. Trimming left V 3 bases short and J 14 bases short, with 20 bases between. For the CDR3, the DNA is TGCAGTGCTAGCGTCGTCAGCAGCGGGACAAAGTTCTTC. Translating gives CSASVVSSGTKFF.

The chain combines TRBV12-3 or TRBV12-4 with TRBJ2-6, with a possible D match to TRBD1 (6 bases). V was shortened by 7 bases and J by 4 bases, with 17 bases between the two germline ends. The CDR3 is made up of 16 amino acids. The CDR3 sequence is CASIQGYYSGANVLTF. DNA for the CDR3: TGTGCCAGCATCCAGGGGTATTACTCCGGGGCCAACGTCCTGACTTTC.

The V and J genes are TRBV7-9 and TRBJ1-4, with 7 bases fitting TRBD1. V shed 6 bases, J shed 0 bases, and the junction held 13 bases outside the gene matches. The germline CDR1 and CDR2 sequences are SEHNR and FQNEAQ (reference sequence). This CDR3 comprises 18 residues. The CDR3 DNA follows: TGTGCCAGCAGTGGCCGGGACAGCGCTAAAGCAACTAATGAAAAACTGTTTTTT. Its translation: CASSGRDSAKATNEKLFF.

This clonotype came up a few times. The chain links TRBV6-5 to TRBJ1-2; D perhaps matches TRBD1 (6 bases). The germline gives CDR1 MNHEY, CDR2 SVGAGI. Trimming took off 5 bases at V and 7 bases at J, with 11 bases between the two ends. This CDR3 comprises 12 residues. In DNA form, the CDR3 reads TGTGCCAGCAGTCATGGCAGGGGTGGCTACACCTTC. It specifies CASSHGRGGYTF.

This clonotype has a count of ten or more. The chain has TRBV4-2 and TRBJ2-7; 9 positions match TRBD1. Germline V gene sequence: CDR1 LGHNA, CDR2 YNFKEQ. The CDR3 has 14 residues. J was trimmed by 4 bases and V by 0 bases; bases with no gene match: 1. The CDR3 nucleotides read TGTGCCAGCAGCCAAGAGGACAGGGGATACGAGCAGTACTTC. It specifies CASSQEDRGYEQYF.

This clonotype has only a few counts. V gene TRBV6-2 or TRBV6-3 combines with J gene TRBJ1-1; no definite D call. Per the germline V gene, CDR1 is MNHEY and CDR2 is SVGEGT. V was cut by 0 bases and J by 12 bases, with 17 bases left in between. The CDR3 extends over 14 amino acids. The CDR3 region is CASSYSGLTTDTFF. For the CDR3, the DNA is TGTGCCAGCAGTTACTCCGGCCTAACTACTGACACTTTCTTT.

The chain is built from TRBV7-9 and TRBJ2-4, with D perhaps assigned TRBD1 or TRBD2 (5 bases each). The CDR3 loop spans 13 amino acids. Trimming pared 4 bases from V and 7 bases from J, leaving 11 bases between. The germline gives CDR1 SEHNR, CDR2 FQNEAQ (reference sequence). This CDR3 reads CASSYGTDNIQYF. CDR3 coding DNA: TGTGCCAGCAGCTACGGGACGGATAACATTCAGTACTTC.

This clonotype appeared many times. The rearrangement uses TRBV20-1 and TRBJ2-2, with D unclear. Germline CDR1 reads DFQATT; CDR2 reads SNEGSKA (reference sequence). This CDR3 is 15 amino acids long. Trimming took 7 bases from V and 0 from J, leaving 15 bases between them. CDR3 bases: TGCAGTGTCAAGCGCGGAGTCCCGAACACCGGGGAGCTGTTTTTT. Protein product: CSVKRGVPNTGELFF.

This clonotype has a handful of counts. The chain recombines TRBV6-6 with TRBJ2-5; no clear D. This CDR3 is 12 amino acids long. Germline lookup yields CDR1 MNHNY and CDR2 SVGAGI (reference sequence). V dropped 6 bases and J dropped 1 base, with 6 bases sitting between them. CDR3 protein: CASSEAQETQYF. DNA for the CDR3: TGTGCCAGCAGCGAGGCCCAAGAGACCCAGTACTTC.

This clonotype came up a few times. In DNA form, the CDR3 reads TGTGCCAGCAGCGTAGCTTCCGACCAGACCCAGTACTTC. Its protein product is CASSVASDQTQYF. The chain links TRBV9 to TRBJ2-5; D gene uncertain. CDR1 is SGDLS, CDR2 YYNGEE, per germline. The CDR3 is 13 residues long. Trimming left V 0 bases short and J 6 bases short, with 9 bases between. Complete variable domain (other parts from reference TRBV9 and TRBJ2-5): DSGVTQTPKHLITATGQRVTLRCSPRSGDLSVYWYQQSLDQGLQFLIQYYNGEERAKGNILERFSAQQFPDLHSELNLSSLELGDSALYFCASSVASDQTQYFGPGTRLLVL.

The table lists this clonotype with many counts. The chain carries TRBV6-2 or TRBV6-3 and TRBJ1-2, with unresolved D. The CDR3 is made up of 14 amino acids. V shed 5 bases and J shed 1 base, with 11 bases lying between them. Germline CDR1 is MNHEY and CDR2 is SVGEGT. CDR3 loop: CASSTPGVNYGYTF. The CDR3 DNA is TGTGCCAGCAGTACTCCGGGCGTTAACTATGGCTACACCTTC.

The chain links TRBV29-1 to TRBJ2-6, with a tentative D call TRBD1 (5 bases). The CDR3 has 15 residues. Germline CDR1 reads SQVTM; CDR2 reads ANQGSEA. V lost 6 bases to trimming and J lost 0 bases, with 12 bases between them. The CDR3 sequence is CSVGQGSSGANVLTF. CDR3 in DNA: TGCAGCGTAGGGCAGGGTTCCTCTGGGGCCAACGTCCTGACTTTC.

V usage is TRBV7-9 and J usage is TRBJ2-3; 10 nucleotides match TRBD1. The CDR3 is 16 residues long. Germline loops: CDR1 SEHNR, CDR2 FQNEAQ (reference sequence). After removal of 4 bases from V and 3 bases from J, the junction contained 7 bases not matched to a gene. CDR3 bases: TGTGCCAGCAGCTCCCCGGACAGGGGGTGGACAGATACGCAGTATTTT. Translation gives CASSSPDRGWTDTQYF.

This clonotype has a handful of counts. The CDR3 reads CASNRYGVEQFF. The CDR3 DNA reads as TGTGCCAGCAATCGCTACGGGGTTGAGCAGTTCTTC. The chain links TRBV6-1 to TRBJ2-1; tentatively, D is TRBD2 (5 bases). Germline lookup yields CDR1 MNHNS and CDR2 SASEGT. V shed 7 bases and J shed 9 bases, with 13 bases lying between them. The CDR3 runs to 12 residues.

This chain uses TRBV3-1 with TRBJ2-7, with a tentative D call TRBD2 (6 bases). V was shortened by 4 bases and J by 5 bases, with 15 bases between the two germline ends. From germline, CDR1 is LGHDT and CDR2 YNNKEL (reference sequence). This CDR3 has 14 residues. CDR3 coding DNA: TGTGCCAGCAGCCCTTCGGACCAGCGGGACGAGCAGTACTTC. As protein: CASSPSDQRDEQYF.

This chain joins TRBV12-3 or TRBV12-4 and TRBJ2-7; 13 nucleotides line up with TRBD2. V shed 6 bases and J 5 bases; nucleotides not matched to a gene: 7. This CDR3 has 15 residues. The DNA for the CDR3 is TGTGCCAGCAGAGTGACTAGCGGGGGGTGGCACGAGCAGTACGTC. Translation gives CASRVTSGGWHEQYV.

This chain connects TRBV29-1 to TRBJ1-1; 10 bases match TRBD1. Trimming removed 4 bases from V and 5 bases from J; junction bases left unmatched: 4. There are 13 residues in the CDR3. Germline V CDR1 and CDR2: SQVTM, ANQGSEA. CDR3 nucleotides: TGCAGCGTTGCAGGGACAGGGGTTACTGAAGCTTTCTTT. Protein product: CSVAGTGVTEAFF.

This clonotype was seen a handful of times. The V gene is TRBV7-9, the J gene TRBJ2-3; D may be TRBD2 (6 bases). V dropped 6 bases and J dropped 4 bases, with 20 bases sitting between them. CDR3 length: 16 amino acids. Germline V gives CDR1 SEHNR, CDR2 FQNEAQ (reference sequence). Here the CDR3 DNA reads TGTGCCAGCAGAGACTCTCGCGGGGAGGAGGCAGATACGCAGTATTTT. The encoded protein is CASRDSRGEEADTQYF.

V usage is TRBV12-3 or TRBV12-4 and J usage is TRBJ2-1; 7 bases are shared with TRBD2. CDR3 length: 15 residues. The trim removed 8 bases at V and 8 bases at J, leaving 15 bases unmatched. CDR3 protein: CASGRGRGWGDEQFF. Here the CDR3 DNA reads TGTGCCAGCGGTCGTGGGAGGGGCTGGGGCGATGAGCAGTTCTTC.

This clonotype turned up a few times. The chain carries TRBV5-1 and TRBJ1-2; 9 bases fit TRBD1. The CDR3 is made up of 16 amino acids. From germline, CDR1 is SGHRS and CDR2 YFSETQ. The trim removed 0 bases at V and 7 bases at J, leaving 10 bases unmatched. The CDR3 loop reads CASSLAWTGEKGGYTF. CDR3 DNA sequence: TGCGCCAGCAGCTTGGCCTGGACAGGGGAGAAGGGTGGCTACACCTTC.

This clonotype was seen only a few times. The CDR3: CASSEYWGGTEAFF. CDR3 sequence (DNA): TGTGCCAGCAGTGAATATTGGGGGGGGACTGAAGCTTTCTTT. The chain joins TRBV2 to TRBJ1-1; tentative D call: TRBD1 (5 bases). Looked up from germline, CDR1 is SNHLY and CDR2 is FYNNEI. The CDR3 has 14 amino acids. Trimming cost V 2 bases and J 5 bases, with 12 bases left between them.

This chain uses TRBV29-1 with TRBJ2-3, with D perhaps matching TRBD2 (6 bases). Germline V gene lookup returns CDR1 SQVTM and CDR2 ANQGSEA. The V end lost 6 bases, the J end lost 6 bases, and 19 bases lay between the germline ends. The CDR3 runs 14 residues. CDR3: CSVQGTALGDTQYF. The CDR3 nucleotides are TGCAGCGTCCAAGGGACTGCCCTAGGGGATACGCAGTATTTT.

The rearrangement uses TRBV7-3 and TRBJ2-5; the D gene is possibly TRBD1 (6 bases). The CDR3 totals 14 residues. The V gene's germline CDR1 is SGHTA and CDR2 FQGTGA. Trimming left V 3 bases short and J 1 base short, with 9 bases between. For the CDR3, the DNA is TGTGCCAGCAGCTTGGGACACCTCCAAGAGACCCAGTACTTC. Its translation: CASSLGHLQETQYF.

This clonotype was recorded many times. This sequence joins TRBV7-9 and TRBJ1-2; no reliable D call. Deletions cut 3 bases from V and 4 bases from J, with 18 bases between. From germline, CDR1 is SEHNR and CDR2 FQNEAQ (reference sequence). CDR3 length: 16 amino acids. CDR3 in amino acids: CASSFSGVITAYGYTF. DNA for the CDR3: TGTGCCAGCAGCTTCTCGGGAGTCATTACGGCCTATGGCTACACCTTC.

The V and J genes are TRBV5-1 and TRBJ1-3; 7 nucleotides match TRBD1. V was pared by 4 bases and J by 4 bases, with 5 bases of the junction left unmatched. Germline V gene sequence: CDR1 SGHRS, CDR2 YFSETQ. This CDR3 region has 14 residues. The DNA of the CDR3 is TGCGCCAGCAGCGTAACAGGGGCCGGAAACACCATATATTTT. This sequence encodes CASSVTGAGNTIYF.

This clonotype was detected only a few times. The rearrangement links TRBV11-2 to TRBJ2-1, with 9 bases that match TRBD1. The trim removed 4 bases at V and 13 bases at J, leaving 8 bases unmatched. The germline V gene encodes CDR1 SGHAT and CDR2 FQNNGV. The CDR3 runs to 13 residues. CDR3 sequence reads: CASSWTGEGDQFF. The DNA for the CDR3 is TGTGCCAGCAGCTGGACAGGGGAAGGGGACCAGTTCTTC. Full variable domain (missing parts from reference TRBV11-2 and TRBJ2-1): EAGVAQSPRYKIIEKRQSVAFWCNPISGHATLYWYQQILGQGPKLLIQFQNNGVVDDSQLPKDRFSAERLKGVDSTLKIQPAKLEDSAVYLCASSWTGEGDQFFGPGTRLTVL.

The genes are TRBV6-5 and TRBJ1-2; 9 nucleotides agree with TRBD1. Germline V gives CDR1 MNHEY, CDR2 SVGAGI. With 5 bases clipped from V and 6 bases from J, the junction kept 13 bases outside the gene matches. This CDR3 comprises 16 residues. The CDR3 here is CASSPEFYRGRHGYTF. The CDR3 DNA is TGTGCCAGCAGTCCCGAATTTTACAGGGGGCGGCATGGCTACACCTTC.